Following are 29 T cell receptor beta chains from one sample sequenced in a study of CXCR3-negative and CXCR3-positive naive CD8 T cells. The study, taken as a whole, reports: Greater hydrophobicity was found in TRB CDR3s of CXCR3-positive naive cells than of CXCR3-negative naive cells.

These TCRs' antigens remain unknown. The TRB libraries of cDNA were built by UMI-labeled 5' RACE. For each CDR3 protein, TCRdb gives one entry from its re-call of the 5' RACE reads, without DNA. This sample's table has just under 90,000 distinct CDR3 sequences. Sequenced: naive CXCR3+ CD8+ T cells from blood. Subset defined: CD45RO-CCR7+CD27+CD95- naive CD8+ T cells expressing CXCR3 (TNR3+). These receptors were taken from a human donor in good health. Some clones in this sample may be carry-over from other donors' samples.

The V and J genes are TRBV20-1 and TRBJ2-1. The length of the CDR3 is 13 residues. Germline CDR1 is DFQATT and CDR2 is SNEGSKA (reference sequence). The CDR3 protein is CSADRDYYNEQFF.

The CDR3 is CASSGKRFALEAFF. The chain links TRBV12-3 or TRBV12-4 to TRBJ1-1. The CDR3 consists of 14 residues.

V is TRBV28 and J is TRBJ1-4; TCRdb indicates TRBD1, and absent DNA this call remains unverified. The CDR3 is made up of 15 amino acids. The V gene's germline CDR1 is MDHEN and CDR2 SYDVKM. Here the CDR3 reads CASSLLTGGNEKLFF.

The chain's CDR3 is CASSQEYARRSYEQYF. V usage is TRBV4-3 and J usage is TRBJ2-7. From germline, CDR1 is LGHNA and CDR2 YSLEER. The CDR3 extends over 16 amino acids.

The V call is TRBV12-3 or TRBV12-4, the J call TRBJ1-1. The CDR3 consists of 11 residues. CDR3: CASSLANEAFF.

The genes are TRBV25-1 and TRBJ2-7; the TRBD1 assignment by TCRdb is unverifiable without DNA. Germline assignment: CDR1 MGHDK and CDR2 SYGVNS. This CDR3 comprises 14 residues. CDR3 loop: CASSETGGANEQYF.

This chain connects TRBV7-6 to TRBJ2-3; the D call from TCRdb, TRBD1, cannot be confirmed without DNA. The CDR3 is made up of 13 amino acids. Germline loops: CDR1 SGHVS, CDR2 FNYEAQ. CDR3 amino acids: CASSGGGQRAQYF.

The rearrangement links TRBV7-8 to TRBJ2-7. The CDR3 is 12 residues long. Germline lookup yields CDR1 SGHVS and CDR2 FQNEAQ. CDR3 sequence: CASSTPSYEQYF. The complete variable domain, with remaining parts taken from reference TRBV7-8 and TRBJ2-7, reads GAGVSQSPRYKVAKRGQDVALRCDPISGHVSLFWYQQALGQGPEFLTYFQNEAQLDKSGLPSDRFFAERPEGSVSTLKIQRTQQEDSAVYLCASSTPSYEQYFGPGTRLTVT.

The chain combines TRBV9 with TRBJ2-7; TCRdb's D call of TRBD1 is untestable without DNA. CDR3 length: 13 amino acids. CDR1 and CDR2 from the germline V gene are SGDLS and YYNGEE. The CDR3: CASSVAPGNEQYF.

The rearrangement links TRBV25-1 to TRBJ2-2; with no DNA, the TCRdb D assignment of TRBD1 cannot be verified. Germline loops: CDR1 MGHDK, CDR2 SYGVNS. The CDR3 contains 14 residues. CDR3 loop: CASSGAANTGELFF.

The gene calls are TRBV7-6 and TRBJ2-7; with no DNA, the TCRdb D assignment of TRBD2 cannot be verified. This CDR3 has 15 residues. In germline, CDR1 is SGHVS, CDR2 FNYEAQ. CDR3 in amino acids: CASRRRPQGGYEQYF.

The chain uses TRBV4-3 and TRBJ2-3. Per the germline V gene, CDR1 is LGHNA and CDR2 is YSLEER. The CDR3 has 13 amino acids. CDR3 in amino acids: CASSQDSTDTQYF.

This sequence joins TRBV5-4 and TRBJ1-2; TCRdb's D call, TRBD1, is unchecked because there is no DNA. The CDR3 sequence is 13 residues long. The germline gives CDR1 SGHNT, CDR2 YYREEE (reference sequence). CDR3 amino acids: CASSDRGPGGYTF.

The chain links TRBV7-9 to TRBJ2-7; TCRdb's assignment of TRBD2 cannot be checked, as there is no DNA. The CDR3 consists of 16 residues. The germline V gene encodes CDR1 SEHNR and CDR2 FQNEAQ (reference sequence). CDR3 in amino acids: CASSLPVTQSSYEQYF.

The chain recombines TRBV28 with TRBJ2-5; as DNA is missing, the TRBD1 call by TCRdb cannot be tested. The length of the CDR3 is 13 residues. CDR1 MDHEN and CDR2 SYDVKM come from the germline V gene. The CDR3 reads CASSFPGQETQYF.

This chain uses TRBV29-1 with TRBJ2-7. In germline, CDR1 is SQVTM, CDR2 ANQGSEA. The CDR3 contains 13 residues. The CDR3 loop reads CSVEGESSYEQYF.

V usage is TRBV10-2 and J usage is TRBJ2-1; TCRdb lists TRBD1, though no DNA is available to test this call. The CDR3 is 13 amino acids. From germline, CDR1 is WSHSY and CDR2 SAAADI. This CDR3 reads CAISTTDYNEQFF.

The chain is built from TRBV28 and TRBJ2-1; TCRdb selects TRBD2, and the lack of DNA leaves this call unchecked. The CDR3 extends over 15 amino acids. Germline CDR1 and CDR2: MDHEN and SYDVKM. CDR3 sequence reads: CASAESASLYNEQFF.

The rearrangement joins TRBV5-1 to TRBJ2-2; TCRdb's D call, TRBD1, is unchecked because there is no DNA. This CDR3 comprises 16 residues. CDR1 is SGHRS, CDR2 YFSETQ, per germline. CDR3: CASSGRDGPSPGELFF. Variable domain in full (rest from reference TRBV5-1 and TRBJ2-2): KAGVTQTPRYLIKTRGQQVTLSCSPISGHRSVSWYQQTPGQGLQFLFEYFSETQRNKGNFPGRFSGRQFSNSRSEMNVSTLELGDSALYLCASSGRDGPSPGELFFGEGSRLTVL.

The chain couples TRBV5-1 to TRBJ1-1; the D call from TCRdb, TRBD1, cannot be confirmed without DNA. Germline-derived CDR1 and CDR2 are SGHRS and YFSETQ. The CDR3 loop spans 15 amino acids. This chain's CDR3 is CASRGVQGSGTEAFF.

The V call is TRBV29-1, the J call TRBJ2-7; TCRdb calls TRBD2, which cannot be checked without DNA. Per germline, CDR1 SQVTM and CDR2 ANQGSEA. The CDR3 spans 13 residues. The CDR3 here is CSVWTREGDEQYF.

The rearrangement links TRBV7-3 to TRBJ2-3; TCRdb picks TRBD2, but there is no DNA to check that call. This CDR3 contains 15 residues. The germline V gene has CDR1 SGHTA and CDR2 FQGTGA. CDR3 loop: CASSHGTDSTDTQYF.

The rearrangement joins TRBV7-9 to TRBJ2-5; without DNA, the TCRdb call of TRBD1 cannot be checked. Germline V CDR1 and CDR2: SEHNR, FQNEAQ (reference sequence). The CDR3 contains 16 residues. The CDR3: CASSGREGGAFETQYF.

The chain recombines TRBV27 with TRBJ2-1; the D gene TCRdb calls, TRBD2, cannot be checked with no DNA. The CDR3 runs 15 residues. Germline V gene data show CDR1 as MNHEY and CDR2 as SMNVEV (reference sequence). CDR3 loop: CASSFLSGSEDEQFF.

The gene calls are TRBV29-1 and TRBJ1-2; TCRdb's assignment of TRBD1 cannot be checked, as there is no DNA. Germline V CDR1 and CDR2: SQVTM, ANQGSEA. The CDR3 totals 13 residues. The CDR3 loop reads CSVESSDRPGYTF.

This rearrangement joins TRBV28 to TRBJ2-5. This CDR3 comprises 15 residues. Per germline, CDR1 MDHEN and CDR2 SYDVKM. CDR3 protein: CASRLAVEYQETQYF.

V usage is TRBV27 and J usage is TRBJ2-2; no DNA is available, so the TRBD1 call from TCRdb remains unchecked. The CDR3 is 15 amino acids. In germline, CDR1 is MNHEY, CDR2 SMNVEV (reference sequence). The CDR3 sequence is CASSLGQFITGELFF.

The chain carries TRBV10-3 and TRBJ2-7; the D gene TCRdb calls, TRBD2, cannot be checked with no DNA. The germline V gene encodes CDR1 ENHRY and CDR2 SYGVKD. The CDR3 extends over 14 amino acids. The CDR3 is CAIKEAGTTTEQYF.

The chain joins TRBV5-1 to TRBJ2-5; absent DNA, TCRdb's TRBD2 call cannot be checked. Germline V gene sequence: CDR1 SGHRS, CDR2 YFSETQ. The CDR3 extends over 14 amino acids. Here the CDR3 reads CASSFEVAGETQYF.